These 4 T cell receptor beta chains were sequenced from one sample in a study of T cells in Graves' hyperthyroidism and ophthalmopathy. The CDR3 regions of TCR beta were amplified from RNA transcripts. HTBI primers drove first-round RT-PCR of the TCR CDR3. TCRdb itself ran the multiplex PCR reads through MiXCR, one entry per CDR3 protein. The table includes 610,000 or so distinct CDR3 sequences, more than 45% detected once. The material sequenced was peripheral blood or thyroid tissue (not recorded which). The origin of the receptors is a woman aged 18 to 35 with Graves' hyperthyroidism.

The chain employs TRBV5-6 and TRBJ1-6; no clear D. V was pared by 0 bases and J by 14 bases, with 6 bases between. From germline, CDR1 is SGHDT and CDR2 YYEEEE. CDR3 length equals 11 residues. CDR3 region: CASSLGAALHF. The DNA of the CDR3 is TGTGCCAGCAGCTTGGGAGCAGCCCTCCACTTT.

This clonotype was observed many times. The V gene is TRBV2, the J gene TRBJ1-1, with TRBD1 as a possible D gene (6 bases). The CDR3 totals 13 residues. V lost 5 bases and J 5 bases, leaving 12 bases between the germline ends. Germline assignment: CDR1 SNHLY and CDR2 FYNNEI. CDR3 nucleotide sequence: TGTGCCAGCAGTCGACAGGAATGGACTGAAGCTTTCTTT. Translated: CASSRQEWTEAFF.

The genes are TRBV6-5 and TRBJ1-1; D is perhaps TRBD1 (5 bases). The CDR3 runs to 14 residues. Looked up from germline, CDR1 is MNHEY and CDR2 is SVGAGI. Trimming pared 4 bases from V and 4 bases from J, leaving 13 bases between. The CDR3 sequence: CASSSFRVGTEAFF. The CDR3, as DNA: TGTGCCAGCAGTTCGTTCAGGGTTGGCACTGAAGCTTTCTTT.

This clonotype was detected many times. The chain is built from TRBV12-3 or TRBV12-4 and TRBJ1-5, with D unresolved. V was trimmed by 5 bases and J by 10 bases, leaving 15 bases between them. This CDR3 has 13 residues. The CDR3: CASSKVGGPPQHF. CDR3 nucleotide sequence: TGTGCCAGCAGTAAAGTTGGAGGTCCTCCCCAGCATTTT.